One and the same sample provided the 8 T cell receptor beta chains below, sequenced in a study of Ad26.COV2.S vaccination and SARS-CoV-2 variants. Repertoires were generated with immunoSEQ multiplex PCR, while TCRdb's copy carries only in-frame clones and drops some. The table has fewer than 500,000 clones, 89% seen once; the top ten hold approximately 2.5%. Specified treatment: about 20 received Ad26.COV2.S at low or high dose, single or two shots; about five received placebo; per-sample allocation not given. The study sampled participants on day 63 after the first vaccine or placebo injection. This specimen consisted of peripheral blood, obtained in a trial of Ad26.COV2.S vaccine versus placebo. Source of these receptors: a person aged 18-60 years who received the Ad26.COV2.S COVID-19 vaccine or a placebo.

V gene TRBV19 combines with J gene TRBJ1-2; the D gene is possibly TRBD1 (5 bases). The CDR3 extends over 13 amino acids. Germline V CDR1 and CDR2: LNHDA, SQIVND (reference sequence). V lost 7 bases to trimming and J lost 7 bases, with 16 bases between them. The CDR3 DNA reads TGTGCCAGTATCCGCTACGGGGGAGGTGGCTACACCTTC. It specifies CASIRYGGGGYTF.

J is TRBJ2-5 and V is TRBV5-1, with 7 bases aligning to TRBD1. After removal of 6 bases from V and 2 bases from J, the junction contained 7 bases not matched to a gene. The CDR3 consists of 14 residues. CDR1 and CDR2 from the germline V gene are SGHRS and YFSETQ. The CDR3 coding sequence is TGCGCCAGCAACCCTGACAGGGTACAAGAGACCCAGTACTTC. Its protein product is CASNPDRVQETQYF.

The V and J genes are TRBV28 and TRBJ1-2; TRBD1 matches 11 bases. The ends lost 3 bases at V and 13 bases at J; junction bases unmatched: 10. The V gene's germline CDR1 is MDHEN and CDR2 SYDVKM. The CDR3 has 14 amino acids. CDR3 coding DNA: TGTGCCAGCAGTTTTGGGACAGGGGGTCCCCCCCTCACCTTC. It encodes CASSFGTGGPPLTF.

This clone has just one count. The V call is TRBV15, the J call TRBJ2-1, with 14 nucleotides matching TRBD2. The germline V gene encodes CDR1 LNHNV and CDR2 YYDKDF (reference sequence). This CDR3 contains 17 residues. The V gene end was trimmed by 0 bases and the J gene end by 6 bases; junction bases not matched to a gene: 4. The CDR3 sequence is CATSREGLAGAGNEQFF. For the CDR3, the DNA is TGTGCCACCAGCAGAGAGGGACTAGCGGGAGCGGGCAATGAGCAGTTCTTC.

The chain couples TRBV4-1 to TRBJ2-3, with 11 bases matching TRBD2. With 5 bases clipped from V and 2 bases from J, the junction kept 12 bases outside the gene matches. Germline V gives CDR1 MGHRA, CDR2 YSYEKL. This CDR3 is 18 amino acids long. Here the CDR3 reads CASSWPSTSGGTTDTQYF. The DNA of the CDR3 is TGCGCCAGCAGCTGGCCCAGTACTAGCGGGGGAACCACAGATACGCAGTATTTT.

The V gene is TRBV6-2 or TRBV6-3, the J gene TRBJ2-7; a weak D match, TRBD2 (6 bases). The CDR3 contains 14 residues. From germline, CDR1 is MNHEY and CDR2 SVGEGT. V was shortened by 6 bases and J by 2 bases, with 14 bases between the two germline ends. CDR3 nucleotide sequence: TGTGCCAGCAGCAATCCGGGAGCAGCCTACGAGCAGTACTTC. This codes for CASSNPGAAYEQYF.

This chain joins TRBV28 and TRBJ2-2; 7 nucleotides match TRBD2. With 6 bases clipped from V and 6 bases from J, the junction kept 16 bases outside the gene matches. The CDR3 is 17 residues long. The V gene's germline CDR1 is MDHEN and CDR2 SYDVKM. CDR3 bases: TGTGCCAGCAGACGGGAGGTCGAATTTAGGGGTGCCGGGGAGCTGTTTTTT. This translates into CASRREVEFRGAGELFF. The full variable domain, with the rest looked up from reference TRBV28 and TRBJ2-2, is DVKVTQSSRYLVKRTGEKVFLECVQDMDHENMFWYRQDPGLGLRLIYFSYDVKMKEKGDIPEGYSVSREKKERFSLILESASTNQTSMYLCASRREVEFRGAGELFFGEGSRLTVL.

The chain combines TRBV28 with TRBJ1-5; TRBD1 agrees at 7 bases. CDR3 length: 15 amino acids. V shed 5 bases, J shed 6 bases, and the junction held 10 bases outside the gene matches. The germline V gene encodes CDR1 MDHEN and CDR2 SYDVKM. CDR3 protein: CASSQPVTGFQPQHF. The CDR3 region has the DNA TGTGCCAGCAGTCAACCGGTGACAGGGTTTCAGCCCCAGCATTTT.